These 12 T cell receptor beta chains came from one sample sequenced in a study of T cells after yellow fever vaccination (dated by TCRdb to about 2019). This specimen's treatment or condition label, per the study, means: live attenuated yellow fever vaccine strain. The receptor library was made with 5' RACE. The listed sequencing device is Illumina NovaSeq 6000. The public reads were reprocessed in TCRdb via fastp at Q25 and MiXCR, keeping in-frame beta chains. Under each unique CDR3 protein, matching rows form one entry showing the most common genes and DNA. This sample lists 250,000 to 350,000 distinct CDR3 sequences; 3.5% to 4.5% were detected once. Roughly a fifth of the sample is held by the ten biggest clonotypes. The material sequenced was PBMCs, taken 15 days after the yellow fever booster vaccination. These receptors all come from a young man who received the YFV17D yellow fever vaccine.

This clonotype was detected ten times or more. The chain joins TRBV29-1 to TRBJ1-1, with TRBD1 matching over 7 bases. The germline gives CDR1 SQVTM, CDR2 ANQGSEA. The J segment lost 6 bases and the V segment lost 6 bases, leaving 1 base of the junction unmatched. The CDR3 is 10 amino acids. The CDR3 protein is CSVGTAEAFF. The CDR3 DNA follows: TGCAGCGTGGGGACAGCTGAAGCTTTCTTT.

V and J are TRBV6-6 and TRBJ2-1; D may be TRBD2 (6 bases). The germline V and J ends were trimmed by 6 bases and 5 bases, with 11 bases remaining between them. The CDR3 sequence is 13 residues long. Germline V lookup: CDR1 MNHNY, CDR2 SVGAGI (reference sequence). The CDR3 DNA follows: TGTGCCAGCAGCGCCGGGACTCACAATGAGCAGTTCTTC. It specifies CASSAGTHNEQFF.

This sequence joins TRBV30 and TRBJ1-6; no firm D call. Germline-derived CDR1 and CDR2 are GTSNPN and SVGIG (reference sequence). The CDR3 spans 13 residues. The V end was cut by 4 bases, the J end by 6 bases, with 10 bases between. This chain's CDR3 is CAWNVLINSPLHF. The CDR3 bases are TGTGCCTGGAACGTCCTGATTAATTCACCCCTCCACTTT.

This clonotype was seen at least ten times. The V call is TRBV6-5, the J call TRBJ1-6; D remains ambiguous. The germline V and J ends were trimmed by 0 bases and 8 bases, with 8 bases remaining between them. In germline, CDR1 is MNHEY, CDR2 SVGAGI. The CDR3 is 14 residues long. The CDR3 DNA sequence: TGTGCCAGCAGTTACTCGAAAAGGGATTCACCCCTCCACTTT. Its translation is CASSYSKRDSPLHF.

This clonotype was recorded many times. This sequence joins TRBV20-1 and TRBJ1-5, with D hard to call. The CDR3 is made up of 14 amino acids. Per germline, CDR1 DFQATT and CDR2 SNEGSKA (reference sequence). Trimming took off 4 bases at V and 3 bases at J, with 13 bases between the two ends. The CDR3 is CSAKISGDNQPQHF. CDR3 in DNA: TGCAGTGCTAAAATCTCCGGCGACAATCAGCCCCAGCATTTT.

A few counts support this clonotype. The chain combines TRBV12-3 or TRBV12-4 with TRBJ2-5; D gene uncertain. Between the trimmed V and J ends, which lost 1 base and 4 bases, there was a span of 7 bases. This CDR3 spans 13 amino acids. CDR3 bases: TGTGCCAGCAGTTTAGAGTGGGGAGAGACCCAGTACTTC. Protein product: CASSLEWGETQYF.

This clonotype was observed at least ten times. The J gene is TRBJ2-3, the V gene TRBV7-9, with 8 bases lining up with TRBD2. The CDR3 loop spans 16 amino acids. V lost 7 bases to trimming and J lost 6 bases; unmatched junction nucleotides: 15. CDR1 and CDR2 (germline): SEHNR, FQNEAQ (reference sequence). CDR3 protein: CASTLPAGDSRDTQYF. CDR3 DNA sequence: TGTGCCAGCACCCTCCCAGCGGGGGACTCACGCGATACGCAGTATTTT.

The table lists this clonotype with a few counts. The chain carries TRBV5-1 and TRBJ1-2; D possibly corresponds to TRBD1 (5 bases). The CDR3 runs to 14 residues. CDR1 SGHRS and CDR2 YFSETQ come from the germline V gene. V shed 6 bases and J shed 8 bases, with 20 bases lying between them. The CDR3 DNA is TGCGCCAGCAACATGGACGGCGGGGGAAGAGGCTACACCTTC. This translates into CASNMDGGGRGYTF.

Ten or more counts support this clonotype. The chain recombines TRBV10-3 with TRBJ2-2; the D is unclear. Germline V lookup: CDR1 ENHRY, CDR2 SYGVKD. The CDR3 is 16 residues long. With 3 bases removed from V and 1 base from J, the gap between germline ends came to 12 bases. In DNA form, the CDR3 reads TGTGCCATCAGTGAAAGGCGGTCAAGGAACACCGGGGAGCTGTTTTTT. Protein product: CAISERRSRNTGELFF.

The chain joins TRBV4-3 to TRBJ1-2; TRBD1 might be the D (6 bases). Trimming left V 1 base short and J 3 bases short, with 18 bases between. Per germline, CDR1 LGHNA and CDR2 YSLEER. This CDR3 has 17 amino acids. CDR3 protein: CASSQVSIGGEYYGYTF. The CDR3 DNA is TGCGCCAGCAGCCAAGTGTCTATAGGGGGGGAATACTATGGCTACACCTTC.

At least ten counts were recorded for this clonotype. The chain couples TRBV7-9 to TRBJ1-1; D may be TRBD1 (6 bases). Germline CDR1 SEHNR, CDR2 FQNEAQ (reference sequence). V lost 4 bases, J lost 3 bases, and 9 bases lay in between. This CDR3 contains 13 residues. The DNA for the CDR3 is TGTGCCAGCAGCTACAGGGATCACACTGAAGCTTTCTTT. Translation gives CASSYRDHTEAFF.

This clonotype has ten or more counts. The V gene is TRBV27, the J gene TRBJ2-1; 16 bases align to TRBD2. The ends lost 7 bases at V and 4 bases at J; junction bases unmatched: 10. From germline, CDR1 is MNHEY and CDR2 SMNVEV (reference sequence). This CDR3 contains 18 residues. The CDR3 is CASKPGLAGGRVYNEQFF. As DNA, the CDR3 is TGTGCCAGCAAACCGGGACTAGCGGGGGGGCGGGTTTACAATGAGCAGTTCTTC.